This T cell receptor beta chain emerged from a study of T cell responses to AZD1222 COVID-19 vaccine. Turning to the study itself: Second-dose intervals of approximately 4 or approximately 12 weeks were pooled.

Regarding this clone: Its specificity is unknown.

V gave up 4 bases and J gave up 2 bases; unmatched junction bases: 6. Germline CDR1 LGHNA, CDR2 YNFKEQ. The CDR3 extends over 15 amino acids. Study outcomes and limitations: Females made up more of the donors, who were largely white British, and clonal diversity may have come out too low.

The protocol was immunoSEQ multiplex PCR, while the TCRdb copy is restricted to in-frame clones and leaves out a portion. Seen here are some 89,000 clones, roughly 90% observed once, and the top ten hold around 3%. V gene TRBV4-2 combines with J gene TRBJ2-7; 9 positions match TRBD2. The receptor comes from an adult in good health. The sample was peripheral blood, taken on day 0 of AZD1222 vaccination. Written as DNA, the CDR3 is TGTGCCAGCAGCCCCGGACTAGCGTACACCTACGAGCAGTACTTC. Translating gives CASSPGLAYTYEQYF.